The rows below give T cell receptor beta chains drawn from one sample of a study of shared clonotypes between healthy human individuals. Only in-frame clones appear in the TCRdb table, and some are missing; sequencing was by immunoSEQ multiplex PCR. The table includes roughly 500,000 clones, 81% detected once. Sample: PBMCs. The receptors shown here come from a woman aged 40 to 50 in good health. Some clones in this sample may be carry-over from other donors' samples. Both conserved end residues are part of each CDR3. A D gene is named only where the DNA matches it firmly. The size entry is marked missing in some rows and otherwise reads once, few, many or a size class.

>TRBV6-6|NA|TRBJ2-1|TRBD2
CASSYSGGVRLFF
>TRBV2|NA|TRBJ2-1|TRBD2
CASKWEREVEQFF
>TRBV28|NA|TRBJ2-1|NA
CASSLPSSYNEQFF
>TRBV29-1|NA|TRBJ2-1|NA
CSVGDNEQFF
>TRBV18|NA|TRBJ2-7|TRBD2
CASSPGTSGTYEQYF
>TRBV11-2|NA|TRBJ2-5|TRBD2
CASSLERLAGVAQYF
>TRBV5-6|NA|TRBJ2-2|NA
CASSLWQDTGELFF
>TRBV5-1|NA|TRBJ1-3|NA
CASTTGGRSGNTIYF
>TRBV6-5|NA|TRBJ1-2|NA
CASSPRGGNYGYTF
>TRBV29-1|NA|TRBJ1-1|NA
CSVTGATEAFF
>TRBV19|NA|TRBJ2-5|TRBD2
CASSIAGGVKTQYF
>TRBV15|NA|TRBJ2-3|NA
CATSSFGTDTQYF
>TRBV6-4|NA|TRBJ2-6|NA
CASSNEVGANVLTF
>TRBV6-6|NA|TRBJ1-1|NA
CASSYRAEAFF
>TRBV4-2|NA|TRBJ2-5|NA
CASSQDRSPGETQYF
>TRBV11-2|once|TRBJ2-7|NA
CASSLETAYEQYF
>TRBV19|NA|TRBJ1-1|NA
CASTSGFNKNTEAFF
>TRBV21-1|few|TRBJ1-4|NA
CASSLDRRNEKLFF
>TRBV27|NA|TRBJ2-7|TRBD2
CASSYRTSGIYEQYF
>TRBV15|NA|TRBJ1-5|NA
CATSRGRGNQPQHF
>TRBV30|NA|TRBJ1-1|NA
CAWDQQRNTEAFF
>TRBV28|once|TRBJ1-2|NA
CASSRPYREGYGYTF
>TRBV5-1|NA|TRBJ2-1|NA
CASSLEAYEQFF
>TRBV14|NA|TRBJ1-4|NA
CASSPLQGLREKLFF
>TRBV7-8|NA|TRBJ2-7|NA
CASSNPGLTAYEQYF
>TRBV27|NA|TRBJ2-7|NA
CASSPRGGSYEQYF
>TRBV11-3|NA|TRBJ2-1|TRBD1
CASSMGQGDVGSSYNEQFF
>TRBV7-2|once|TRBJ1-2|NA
CASSYTPGHNYGYTF
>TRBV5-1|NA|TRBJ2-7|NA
CASSGRDGLREQYF
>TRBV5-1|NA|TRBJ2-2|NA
CASSEDFTGELFF
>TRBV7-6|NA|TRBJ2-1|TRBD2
CASSSTSGYNEQFF
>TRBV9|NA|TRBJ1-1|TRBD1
CASSGRDRDTEAFF
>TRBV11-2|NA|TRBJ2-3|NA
CASSLDRWADTQYF
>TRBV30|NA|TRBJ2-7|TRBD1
CAWSPGQGYYEQYF
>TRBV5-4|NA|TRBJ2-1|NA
CASSFTRNNEQFF